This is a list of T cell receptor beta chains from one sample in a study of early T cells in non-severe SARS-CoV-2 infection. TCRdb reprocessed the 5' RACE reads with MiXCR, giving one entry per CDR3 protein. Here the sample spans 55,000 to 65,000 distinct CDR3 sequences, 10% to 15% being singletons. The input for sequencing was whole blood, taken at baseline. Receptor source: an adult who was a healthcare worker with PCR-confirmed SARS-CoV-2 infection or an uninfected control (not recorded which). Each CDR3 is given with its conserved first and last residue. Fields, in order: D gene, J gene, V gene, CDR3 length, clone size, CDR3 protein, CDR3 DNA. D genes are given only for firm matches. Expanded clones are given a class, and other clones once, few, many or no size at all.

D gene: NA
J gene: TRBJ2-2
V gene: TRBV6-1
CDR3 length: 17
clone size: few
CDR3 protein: CASSEWSWYRDPGELFF
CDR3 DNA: TGTGCCAGCAGTGAATGGAGTTGGTACAGGGATCCCGGGGAGCTGTTTTTT

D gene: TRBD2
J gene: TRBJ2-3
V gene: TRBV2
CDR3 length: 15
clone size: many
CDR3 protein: CASSSVAGFTDTQYF
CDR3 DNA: TGTGCCAGCAGTTCAGTAGCGGGATTTACAGATACGCAGTATTTT

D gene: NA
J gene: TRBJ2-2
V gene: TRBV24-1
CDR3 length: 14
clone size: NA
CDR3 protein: CATSAPLGSGELFF
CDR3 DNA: TGTGCCACCAGTGCCCCTTTGGGATCCGGGGAGCTGTTTTTT

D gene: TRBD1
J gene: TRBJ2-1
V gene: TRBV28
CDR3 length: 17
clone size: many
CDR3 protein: CASTDRGFRDYQRDQFF
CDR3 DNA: TGTGCCAGCACGGACAGGGGGTTTCGGGATTACCAGCGGGACCAGTTCTTC

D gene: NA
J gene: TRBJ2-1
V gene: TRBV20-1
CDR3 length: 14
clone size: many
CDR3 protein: CSAARGVENNEQFF
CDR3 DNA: TGCAGTGCTGCCCGGGGCGTGGAGAACAATGAGCAGTTCTTC

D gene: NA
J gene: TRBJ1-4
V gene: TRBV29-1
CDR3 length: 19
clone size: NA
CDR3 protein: CSVEDLRDWTSGPNEKLFF
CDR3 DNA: TGCAGCGTTGAAGATCTTCGGGATTGGACATCTGGGCCTAATGAAAAACTGTTTTTT

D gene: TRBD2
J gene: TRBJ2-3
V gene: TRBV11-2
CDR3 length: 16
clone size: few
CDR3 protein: CASSLRAGPSTDTQYF
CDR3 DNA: TGTGCCAGCAGCTTACGAGCGGGACCTAGCACAGATACGCAGTATTTT

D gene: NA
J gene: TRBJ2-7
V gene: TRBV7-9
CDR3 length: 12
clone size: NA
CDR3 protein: CASSHHNYEQYF
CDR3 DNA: TGTGCCAGCAGCCACCACAACTACGAGCAGTACTTC

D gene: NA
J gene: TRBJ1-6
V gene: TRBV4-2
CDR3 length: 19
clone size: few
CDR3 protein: CASSQEGRSGELYNSPLHF
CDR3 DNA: TGTGCCAGCAGCCAAGAGGGCCGCTCAGGGGAACTCTATAATTCACCCCTCCACTTT

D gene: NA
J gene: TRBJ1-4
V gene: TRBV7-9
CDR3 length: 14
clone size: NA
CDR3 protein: CASSLLQLNEKLFF
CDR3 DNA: TGTGCCAGCAGCTTACTACAACTTAATGAAAAACTGTTTTTT

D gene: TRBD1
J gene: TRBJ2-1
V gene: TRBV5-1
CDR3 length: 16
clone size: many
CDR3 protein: CASSLEGQGLYNEQFF
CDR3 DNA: TGCGCCAGCAGCTTGGAGGGACAGGGACTGTACAATGAGCAGTTCTTC

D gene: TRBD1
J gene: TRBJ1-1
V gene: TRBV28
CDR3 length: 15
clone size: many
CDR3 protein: CASSFGQGAPTKAFF
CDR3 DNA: TGTGCCAGCAGTTTTGGGCAGGGGGCCCCGACTAAAGCTTTCTTT

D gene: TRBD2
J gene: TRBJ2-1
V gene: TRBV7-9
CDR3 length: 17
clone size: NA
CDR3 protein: CASSLGGRSLEFLEQFF
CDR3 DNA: TGTGCCAGCAGCTTAGGCGGGAGGTCTCTGGAATTTCTTGAGCAGTTCTTC

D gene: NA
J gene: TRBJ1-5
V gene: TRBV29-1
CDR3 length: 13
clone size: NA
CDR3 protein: CSVSFGSNQPQHF
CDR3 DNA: TGCAGCGTTTCATTTGGAAGCAATCAGCCCCAGCATTTT

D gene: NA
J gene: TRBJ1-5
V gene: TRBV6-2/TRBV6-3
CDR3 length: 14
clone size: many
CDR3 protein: CASSRQNSNQPQHF
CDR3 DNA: TGTGCCAGCAGTCGACAGAATAGCAATCAGCCCCAGCATTTT

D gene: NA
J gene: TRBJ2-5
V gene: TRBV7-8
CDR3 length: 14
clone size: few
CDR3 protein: CASSPMLGGETQYF
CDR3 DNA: TGTGCCAGCAGCCCGATGTTGGGGGGAGAGACCCAGTACTTC

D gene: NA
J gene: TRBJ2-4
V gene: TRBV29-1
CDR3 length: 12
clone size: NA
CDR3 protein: CSAGDRKNIQYF
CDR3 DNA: TGCAGCGCGGGGGACAGAAAAAACATTCAGTACTTC

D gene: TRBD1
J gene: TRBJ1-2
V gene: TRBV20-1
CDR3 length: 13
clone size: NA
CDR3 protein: CSAVSPGGRGYTF
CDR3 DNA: TGCAGTGCTGTATCTCCAGGGGGGCGAGGCTACACCTTC

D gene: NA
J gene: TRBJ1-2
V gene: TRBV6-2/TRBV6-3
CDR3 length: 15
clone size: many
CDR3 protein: CASRIPGGGTYGYTF
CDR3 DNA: TGTGCCAGCCGTATACCAGGAGGCGGAACCTATGGCTACACCTTC

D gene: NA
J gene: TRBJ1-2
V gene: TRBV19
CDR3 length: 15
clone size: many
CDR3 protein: CASSIGTIGDYGYTF
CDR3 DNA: TGTGCCAGTAGTATCGGAACCATCGGGGACTATGGCTACACCTTC

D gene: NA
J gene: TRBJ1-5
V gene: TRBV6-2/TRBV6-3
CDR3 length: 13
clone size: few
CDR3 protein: CASRNKGDQPQHF
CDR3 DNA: TGTGCCAGCAGAAACAAGGGAGACCAGCCCCAGCATTTT

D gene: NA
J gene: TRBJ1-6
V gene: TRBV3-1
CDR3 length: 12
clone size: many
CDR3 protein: CASSRDLSPLHF
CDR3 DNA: TGTGCCAGCAGCCGGGACTTATCACCCCTCCACTTT

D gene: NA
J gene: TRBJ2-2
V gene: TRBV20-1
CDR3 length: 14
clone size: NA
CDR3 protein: CSAKDYPNTGELFF
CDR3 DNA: TGCAGTGCAAAGGACTACCCGAACACCGGGGAGCTGTTTTTT

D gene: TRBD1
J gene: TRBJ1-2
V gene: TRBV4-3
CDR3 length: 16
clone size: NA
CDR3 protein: CASSQDRAQGLYGYTF
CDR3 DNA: TGCGCCAGCAGCCAAGATAGAGCACAGGGGCTTTATGGCTACACCTTC

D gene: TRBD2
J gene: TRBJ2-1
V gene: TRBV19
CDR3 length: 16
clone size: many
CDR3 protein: CASSILAGGTYNEQFF
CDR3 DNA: TGTGCCAGTAGTATACTAGCGGGAGGTACCTACAATGAGCAGTTCTTC

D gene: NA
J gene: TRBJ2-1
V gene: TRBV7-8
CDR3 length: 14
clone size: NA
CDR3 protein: CASSPRDLGSEQFF
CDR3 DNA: TGTGCCAGCAGCCCCCGGGACCTGGGGTCTGAGCAGTTCTTC

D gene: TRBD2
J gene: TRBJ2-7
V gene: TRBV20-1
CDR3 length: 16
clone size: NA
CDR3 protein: CSAPPRTSGASHEQYF
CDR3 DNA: TGCAGTGCCCCCCCTAGGACTAGCGGGGCCAGCCACGAGCAGTACTTC

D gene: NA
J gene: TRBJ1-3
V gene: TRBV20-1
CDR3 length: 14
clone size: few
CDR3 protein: CSASSGGHGKTIYF
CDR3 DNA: TGCAGTGCTAGTAGCGGGGGGCATGGAAAAACCATATATTTT

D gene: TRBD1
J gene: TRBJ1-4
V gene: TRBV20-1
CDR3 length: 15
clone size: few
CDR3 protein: CSAPPGQGAREKLFF
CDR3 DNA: TGCAGTGCACCCCCGGGACAGGGGGCGCGGGAAAAACTGTTTTTT

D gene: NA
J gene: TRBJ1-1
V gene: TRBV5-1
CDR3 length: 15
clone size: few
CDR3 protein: CASSPQVLMNTEAFF
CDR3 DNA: TGCGCCAGCAGCCCACAGGTGTTGATGAACACTGAAGCTTTCTTT

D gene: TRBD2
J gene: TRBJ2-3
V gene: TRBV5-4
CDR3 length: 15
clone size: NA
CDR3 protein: CASSRSGESTDTQYF
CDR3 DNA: TGTGCCAGCAGCCGAAGCGGGGAGAGCACAGATACGCAGTATTTT

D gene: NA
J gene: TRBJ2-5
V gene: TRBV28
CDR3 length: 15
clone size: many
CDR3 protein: CASSLAGAFEETQYF
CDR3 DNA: TGTGCCAGCAGTTTAGCGGGGGCCTTCGAAGAGACCCAGTACTTC

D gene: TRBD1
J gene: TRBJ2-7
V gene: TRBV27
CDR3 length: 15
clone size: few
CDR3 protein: CASSSGQGIPYEQYF
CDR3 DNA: TGTGCCAGCAGTTCCGGACAGGGGATCCCCTACGAGCAGTACTTC

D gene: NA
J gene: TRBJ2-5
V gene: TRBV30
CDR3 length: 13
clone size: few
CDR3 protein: CAWSVGTAETQYF
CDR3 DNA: TGTGCCTGGAGTGTAGGTACTGCCGAGACCCAGTACTTC

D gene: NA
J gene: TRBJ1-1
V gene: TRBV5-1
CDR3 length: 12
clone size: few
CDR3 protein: CASSPPSTEAFF
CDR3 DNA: TGCGCCAGCAGCCCACCTAGCACTGAAGCTTTCTTT

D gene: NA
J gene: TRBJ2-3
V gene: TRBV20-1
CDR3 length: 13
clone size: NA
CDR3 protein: CSAIRPERDTQYF
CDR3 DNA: TGCAGTGCTATCCGACCCGAGCGAGATACGCAGTATTTT

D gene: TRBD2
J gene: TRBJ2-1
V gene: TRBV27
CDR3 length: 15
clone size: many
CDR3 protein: CASTTPGGGYNEQFF
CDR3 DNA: TGTGCCAGCACCACGCCGGGGGGTGGGTACAATGAGCAGTTCTTC

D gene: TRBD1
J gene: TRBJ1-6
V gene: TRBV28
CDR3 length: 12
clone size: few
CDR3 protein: CASSSQGMPLHF
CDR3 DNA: TGTGCCAGCAGTTCACAGGGGATGCCCCTCCACTTT

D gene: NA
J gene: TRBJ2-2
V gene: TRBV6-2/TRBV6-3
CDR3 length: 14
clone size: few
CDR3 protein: CASSYRGDTGELFF
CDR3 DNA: TGTGCCAGCAGTTACCGCGGGGACACCGGGGAGCTGTTTTTT

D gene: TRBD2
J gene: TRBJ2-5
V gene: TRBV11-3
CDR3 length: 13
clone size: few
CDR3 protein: CASSAGLQETQYF
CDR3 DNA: TGTGCCAGCAGCGCGGGACTACAAGAGACCCAGTACTTC

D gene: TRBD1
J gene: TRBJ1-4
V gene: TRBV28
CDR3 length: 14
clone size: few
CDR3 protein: CASSRGQGNEKLFF
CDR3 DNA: TGTGCCAGCAGCCGTGGACAGGGTAATGAAAAACTGTTTTTT

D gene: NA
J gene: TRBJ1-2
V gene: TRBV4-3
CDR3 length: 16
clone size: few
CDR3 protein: CASSHSRGRRPYGYTF
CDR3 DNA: TGCGCCAGCAGCCATTCCCGGGGCAGGCGCCCCTATGGCTACACCTTC

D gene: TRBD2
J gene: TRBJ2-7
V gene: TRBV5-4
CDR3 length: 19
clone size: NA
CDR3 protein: CASTHRTTSGRRDAYEQYF
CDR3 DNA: TGTGCCAGCACCCACCGAACGACTAGCGGGAGAAGGGATGCCTACGAGCAGTACTTC

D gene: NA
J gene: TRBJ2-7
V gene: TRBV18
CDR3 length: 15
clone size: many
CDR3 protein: CASSPDATNRPQQYF
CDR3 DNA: TGTGCCAGCTCACCCGATGCTACCAACAGACCCCAGCAGTACTTC

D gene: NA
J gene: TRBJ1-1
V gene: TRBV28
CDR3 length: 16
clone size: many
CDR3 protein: CASSVQGLGGNTEAFF
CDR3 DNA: TGTGCCAGCAGTGTACAGGGTTTAGGGGGGAACACTGAAGCTTTCTTT

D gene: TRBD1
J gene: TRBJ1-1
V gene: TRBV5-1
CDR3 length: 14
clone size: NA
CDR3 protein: CASSLGQVSAEAFF
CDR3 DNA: TGCGCCAGCAGCCTCGGACAGGTTAGCGCTGAAGCTTTCTTT

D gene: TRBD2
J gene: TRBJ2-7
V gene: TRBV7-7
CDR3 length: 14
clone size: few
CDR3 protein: CASSLREGFGEQYF
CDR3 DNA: TGTGCTAGCAGCTTAAGGGAGGGTTTTGGAGAGCAGTACTTC

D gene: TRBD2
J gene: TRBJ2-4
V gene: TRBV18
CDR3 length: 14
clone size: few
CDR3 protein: CASSPVPGGDIQYF
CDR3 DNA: TGTGCCAGCTCACCGGTCCCTGGGGGGGACATTCAGTACTTC

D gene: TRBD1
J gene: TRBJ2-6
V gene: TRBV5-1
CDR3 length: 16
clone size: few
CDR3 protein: CASSRGTGKGANVLTF
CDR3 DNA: TGCGCCAGCAGCCGCGGGACAGGGAAGGGGGCCAACGTCCTGACTTTC

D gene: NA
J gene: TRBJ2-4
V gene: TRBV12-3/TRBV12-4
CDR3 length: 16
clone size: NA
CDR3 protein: CASSRPIGGAKNIQYF
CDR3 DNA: TGTGCCAGCAGCCGCCCCATCGGTGGAGCCAAAAACATTCAGTACTTC

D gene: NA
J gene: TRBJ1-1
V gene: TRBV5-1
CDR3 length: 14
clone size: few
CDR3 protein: CASSLGGGTTEAFF
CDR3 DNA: TGCGCCAGCAGCTTGGGGGGCGGAACCACTGAAGCTTTCTTT

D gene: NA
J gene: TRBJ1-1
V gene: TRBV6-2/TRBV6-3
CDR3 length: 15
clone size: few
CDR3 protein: CASRLAGQLNTEAFF
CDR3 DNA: TGTGCCAGCAGGTTGGCAGGCCAGCTTAACACTGAAGCTTTCTTT

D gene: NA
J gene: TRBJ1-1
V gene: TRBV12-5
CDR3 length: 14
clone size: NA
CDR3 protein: CASGPGHGFTEAFF
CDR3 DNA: TGTGCTAGTGGTCCGGGACACGGTTTCACTGAAGCTTTCTTT